This record concerns one TCR beta chain sequence. Its specificity is not known. Looked up from germline, CDR1 is LGHNA and CDR2 is YNFKEQ. Trimming shortened V by 0 bases and J by 3 bases, and 9 bases separated the two germline ends. The CDR3 runs to 15 residues. The data were taken from a study of cytotoxic CD8 clonotypes in ibrutinib-treated CLL. Turning to the study itself: The cohort had about a dozen relapsed/refractory and around 15 treatment-naive patients, some 17 IGHV unmutated. Investigators reported some 25 partial and 2 complete responses; after median around 68 months, roughly 15 patients remained remitted and some 12 progressed. General study results and limits: Public clonotypes were uncommon and contracted or stayed stable on treatment. Clonality, elevated at ibrutinib response, dropped back toward baseline at progression.

The method was immunoSEQ multiplex PCR; TCRdb's version includes in-frame clones alone and lacks a portion of them. The sample shows 130,000 or so clones, 60% to 85% of them seen only once. This TCR was sampled from a human donor with chronic lymphocytic leukemia. Sequencing was performed on PBMCs, taken after 12 months of ibrutinib treatment. The genes are TRBV4-2 and TRBJ2-1; D unresolved. The CDR3 here is CASSQEVQNYNEQFF. The CDR3 region has the DNA TGTGCCAGCAGCCAAGAGGTACAGAACTACAATGAGCAGTTCTTC.